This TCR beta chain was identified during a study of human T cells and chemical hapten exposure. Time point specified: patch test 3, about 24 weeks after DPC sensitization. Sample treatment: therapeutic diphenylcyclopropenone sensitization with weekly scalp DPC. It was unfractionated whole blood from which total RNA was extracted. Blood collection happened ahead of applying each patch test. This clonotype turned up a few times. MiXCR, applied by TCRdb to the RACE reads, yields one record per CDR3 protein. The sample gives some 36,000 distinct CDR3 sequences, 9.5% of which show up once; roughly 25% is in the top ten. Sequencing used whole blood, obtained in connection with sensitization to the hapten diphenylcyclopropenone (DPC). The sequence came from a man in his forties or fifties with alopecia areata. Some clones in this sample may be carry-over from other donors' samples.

CDR3 sequence (DNA): TGCAGCGTCCAACAGATAAACAATGAGCAGTTCTTC. The encoded protein is CSVQQINNEQFF. The chain is built from TRBV29-1 and TRBJ2-1; D not resolved. This CDR3 has 12 amino acids. Trimming stripped 6 bases from V and 5 bases from J, with 11 bases between. The germline V gene has CDR1 SQVTM and CDR2 ANQGSEA.